One T cell receptor (beta chain) is described in this entry. The CDR3 length is 13 residues. Germline loops: CDR1 SQVTM, CDR2 ANQGSEA. With 5 bases removed from V and 3 bases from J, the gap between germline ends came to 13 bases. The data were taken from a study of shared clonotypes between healthy human individuals. Study-wide background: Three plates each covered CD4 naive and memory; CD8 naive two, CD8 memory one.

Sequencing was performed with immunoSEQ multiplex PCR; in TCRdb, only in-frame clones are kept and a portion is missing. This table holds 950,000 to 1,100,000 clones, around 78% found once. This TCR came from a young man in good health. Some clones in this sample may be carry-over from other donors' samples. What was sequenced was memory CD4+ T cells from PBMCs. Specified subset: CD45RA-negative fraction. The rearrangement uses TRBV29-1 and TRBJ1-2, with D perhaps matching TRBD1 (5 bases). The CDR3 nucleotides read TGCAGCGTTTGGGCGGGGGGAGACTATGGCTACACCTTC. Translation: CSVWAGGDYGYTF. Complete variable domain (other parts from reference TRBV29-1 and TRBJ1-2): SAVISQKPSRDICQRGTSLTIQCQVDSQVTMMFWYRQQPGQSLTLIATANQGSEATYESGFVIDKFPISRPNLTFSTLTVSNMSPEDSSIYLCSVWAGGDYGYTFGSGTRLTVV.